The 23 T cell receptor beta chains given below trace back to one sample, sequenced in a study of blood T cell repertoires in COVID-19. Only in-frame clones appear in the TCRdb table, and some are missing; sequencing was by immunoSEQ multiplex PCR. Altogether approximately 71,000 clones are present, 88% being singletons, with the ten largest covering just over 5%. Sample: peripheral blood. The receptors were gathered from a human donor in a cohort sampled during active COVID-19.

This chain connects TRBV5-4 to TRBJ1-4; 7 bases fit TRBD1. J gave up 1 base and V 0 bases, and 12 bases lay outside the gene matches. The CDR3 is 19 residues long. CDR1 is SGHNT, CDR2 YYREEE, per germline (reference sequence). DNA for the CDR3: TGTGCCAGCAGCTTGGCCCCGCCAGGGGGGTACGGAACTAATGAAAAACTGTTTTTT. Translated: CASSLAPPGGYGTNEKLFF.

V is TRBV30 and J is TRBJ1-4; possibly TRBD1 for D (6 bases). Trimming left V 8 bases short and J 7 bases short, with 17 bases between. CDR3 length: 13 residues. Germline lookup yields CDR1 GTSNPN and CDR2 SVGIG (reference sequence). CDR3 sequence (DNA): TGTGCCGCCACCGGGACATCAGGTGAAAAACTGTTTTTT. It encodes CAATGTSGEKLFF.

V usage is TRBV5-1 and J usage is TRBJ1-2; weak D call: TRBD1 (6 bases). This CDR3 is built from 12 residues. Germline loops: CDR1 SGHRS, CDR2 YFSETQ. V lost 5 bases and J 6 bases, leaving 11 bases between the germline ends. In DNA form, the CDR3 reads TGCGCCAGCAGTAGGACAGACGATGGCTACACCTTC. Residues: CASSRTDDGYTF.

The gene calls are TRBV7-3 and TRBJ2-1, with 7 bases aligning to TRBD1. J was trimmed by 6 bases and V by 3 bases; bases with no gene match: 2. The CDR3 has 13 amino acids. In germline, CDR1 is SGHTA, CDR2 FQGTGA. CDR3: CASSFYRGNEQFF. CDR3 nucleotide sequence: TGTGCCAGCAGCTTCTACAGGGGCAATGAGCAGTTCTTC.

The chain links TRBV19 to TRBJ2-3, with 9 nucleotides matching TRBD2. This CDR3 spans 15 amino acids. Germline V gives CDR1 LNHDA, CDR2 SQIVND (reference sequence). The J segment lost 2 bases and the V segment lost 5 bases, leaving 5 bases of the junction unmatched. CDR3 sequence: CASSVLAGATDTQYF. Written as DNA, the CDR3 is TGTGCCAGTAGTGTATTAGCGGGAGCCACAGATACGCAGTATTTT.

V usage is TRBV6-2 or TRBV6-3 and J usage is TRBJ1-3; perhaps TRBD1 as D (6 bases). The CDR3 spans 18 residues. V was clipped by 5 bases and J by 2 bases, with 22 bases between them. Germline-derived CDR1 and CDR2 are MNHEY and SVGEGT. The CDR3 spells CASSRTAPTGLAGNTIYF. CDR3 bases: TGTGCCAGCAGTAGGACAGCCCCGACAGGTTTGGCTGGAAACACCATATATTTT.

The V call is TRBV24-1, the J call TRBJ1-1; possible D gene TRBD1, 5 bases. This CDR3 is built from 14 residues. Between the trimmed V and J ends, which lost 4 bases and 11 bases, there was a span of 19 bases. Germline-derived CDR1 and CDR2 are KGHDR and SFDVKD. The CDR3 spells CATSDSSDLRVAFF. The CDR3 DNA reads TGTGCCACCAGTGACTCCAGTGACCTCAGGGTTGCTTTCTTT.

The chain uses TRBV3-1 (or the pseudogene TRBV3-2) and TRBJ2-7; D gene uncertain. This CDR3 has 11 residues. CDR1 LGHDT and CDR2 YNNKEL come from the germline V gene (reference sequence). Trimming took 4 bases from V and 4 from J, leaving 5 bases between them. The CDR3 region is CASSPGYEQYF. In DNA form, the CDR3 reads TGTGCCAGCAGCCCCGGGTACGAGCAGTACTTC.

The chain has TRBV11-2 and TRBJ2-7; 14 nucleotides align to TRBD2. CDR1 is SGHAT and CDR2 is FQNNGV in the germline V gene. V shed 10 bases and J 4 bases; nucleotides not matched to a gene: 3. The CDR3 length is 13 residues. CDR3 bases: TGTGCCACCGGGACTAGCGGGAGTTACGAGCAGTACTTC. It is translated as CATGTSGSYEQYF.

The V and J genes are TRBV5-1 and TRBJ2-7; 7 bases are a match to TRBD1. Germline lookup yields CDR1 SGHRS and CDR2 YFSETQ. The CDR3 length is 16 residues. The V and J ends lost 0 bases and 2 bases, in that order; junction bases with no gene match: 8. CDR3 sequence reads: CASSLGGDSHTYEQYF. The CDR3, as DNA: TGCGCCAGCAGCTTGGGAGGGGACAGTCACACCTACGAGCAGTACTTC.

This chain uses TRBV7-8 with TRBJ2-1, with a possible D match to TRBD1 (5 bases). The germline gives CDR1 SGHVS, CDR2 FQNEAQ. This CDR3 spans 14 amino acids. V lost 4 bases and J 0 bases, leaving 7 bases between the germline ends. The CDR3, as DNA: TGTGCCAGCAGCTCCGACAGCTCCTACAATGAGCAGTTCTTC. Amino acids: CASSSDSSYNEQFF.

This clone was picked up a small number of times. The chain couples TRBV19 to TRBJ2-1; 7 bases are a match to TRBD1. The CDR3 length is 14 residues. Germline values: CDR1 LNHDA, CDR2 SQIVND (reference sequence). V lost 7 bases and J lost 8; bases outside the gene matches: 11. This CDR3 reads CASKDHRDSHEQFF. In DNA, the CDR3 is TGTGCCAGTAAAGATCATCGGGACAGCCATGAGCAGTTCTTC.

The chain employs TRBV5-1 and TRBJ2-3; D possibly corresponds to TRBD2 (5 bases). V shed 4 bases and J shed 1 base, with 13 bases lying between them. The CDR3 has 15 amino acids. Germline V gene data show CDR1 as SGHRS and CDR2 as YFSETQ. The CDR3 DNA sequence: TGCGCCAGCAGCGTGGAGGCGGTGGGCACAGATACGCAGTATTTT. It yields the protein CASSVEAVGTDTQYF. Combining the CDR3 with reference TRBV5-1 and TRBJ2-3 gives the whole variable domain KAGVTQTPRYLIKTRGQQVTLSCSPISGHRSVSWYQQTPGQGLQFLFEYFSETQRNKGNFPGRFSGRQFSNSRSEMNVSTLELGDSALYLCASSVEAVGTDTQYFGPGTRLTVL.

This sequence joins TRBV9 and TRBJ1-2; 9 positions match TRBD1. The CDR3 has 16 amino acids. The J segment lost 4 bases and the V segment lost 0 bases, leaving 7 bases of the junction unmatched. Germline CDR1 SGDLS, CDR2 YYNGEE. The CDR3 DNA reads as TGTGCCAGCAGCGTAGAAGCCGGGACAGGGATCTATGGCTACACCTTC. Its translation: CASSVEAGTGIYGYTF.

The chain is built from TRBV12-3 or TRBV12-4 and TRBJ2-2; D unresolved. V lost 6 bases and J lost 5, with 10 bases in between. The CDR3 is 13 amino acids. The CDR3 reads CASSQTSTGELFF. CDR3 nucleotide sequence: TGTGCCAGCAGCCAAACATCAACCGGGGAGCTGTTTTTT.

The chain uses TRBV5-6 and TRBJ1-2; D is unresolved. CDR3 size: 13 residues. With 5 bases removed from V and 4 bases from J, the gap between germline ends came to 12 bases. Germline V lookup: CDR1 SGHDT, CDR2 YYEEEE. DNA of the CDR3: TGTGCCAGCAGTTTAGGGAGCGGCTATGGCTACACCTTC. It translates to CASSLGSGYGYTF.

The V and J genes are TRBV28 and TRBJ2-7; 7 nucleotides line up with TRBD2. Germline CDR1 and CDR2: MDHEN and SYDVKM. Germline trimming cut 4 bases from V and 7 bases from J; bases unmatched to any gene: 10. CDR3 length: 14 amino acids. In nucleotides, the CDR3 is TGTGCCAGCAGTTCCCCGGGACTACAGGCGGAGCAGTACTTC. This sequence encodes CASSSPGLQAEQYF.

The rearrangement joins TRBV3-1 (or the pseudogene TRBV3-2) to TRBJ2-7, with a tentative D call TRBD1 (5 bases). Germline V lookup: CDR1 LGHDT, CDR2 YNNKEL (reference sequence). V gave up 3 bases and J gave up 4 bases, with 10 bases separating them. This CDR3 has 13 residues. CDR3 sequence reads: CASSHARVYEQYF. CDR3 nucleotides: TGTGCCAGCAGCCACGCCAGGGTGTACGAGCAGTACTTC.

The DNA for the CDR3 is TGTGCCAGCAGCTTGCGGACTAGTTTACTTAAGAGCTCCTACAATGAGCAGTTCTTC. Protein: CASSLRTSLLKSSYNEQFF. This chain joins TRBV7-2 and TRBJ2-1; 7 bases match TRBD2. The germline V gene has CDR1 SGHTA and CDR2 FQGNSA. CDR3 length: 19 amino acids. V was clipped by 3 bases and J by 0 bases; unmatched bases: 14.

The chain couples TRBV20-1 to TRBJ2-5; D not certain. Germline CDR1 and CDR2: DFQATT and SNEGSKA (reference sequence). The CDR3 length is 11 residues. The ends were cut back, 6 bases at V and 2 bases at J, with 7 bases in the middle. CDR3 in DNA: TGCAGTGCCACTATTCAAGAGACCCAGTACTTC. Translated: CSATIQETQYF.

This chain joins TRBV6-1 and TRBJ2-5; D is possibly TRBD2 (7 bases). The CDR3 is 16 residues long. Germline V lookup: CDR1 MNHNS, CDR2 SASEGT. With 4 bases removed from V and 2 bases from J, the gap between germline ends came to 17 bases. CDR3 DNA: TGTGCCAGCAGTGGATTACAGGGAGGGGGTCAAGAGACCCAGTACTTC. Protein: CASSGLQGGGQETQYF.

The chain combines TRBV5-1 with TRBJ2-1, with D maybe TRBD1 (7 bases). CDR3 length: 15 residues. The V and J ends lost 4 bases and 6 bases respectively, with 17 bases between them. CDR1 and CDR2 from the germline V gene are SGHRS and YFSETQ. The CDR3 here is CASSLRQGGSNEQFF. The CDR3 nucleotides read TGCGCCAGCAGCCTCAGACAGGGAGGTAGCAATGAGCAGTTCTTC. The full variable domain, completed using reference TRBV5-1 and TRBJ2-1, is KAGVTQTPRYLIKTRGQQVTLSCSPISGHRSVSWYQQTPGQGLQFLFEYFSETQRNKGNFPGRFSGRQFSNSRSEMNVSTLELGDSALYLCASSLRQGGSNEQFFGPGTRLTVL.

The chain links TRBV29-1 to TRBJ2-7; 7 nucleotides line up with TRBD2. CDR1 SQVTM and CDR2 ANQGSEA come from the germline V gene. This CDR3 has 14 amino acids. V dropped 1 base and J dropped 2; count of bases not matched to a gene: 5. CDR3 in DNA: TGCAGCGTTGAAGGCGCGGGAGAACCCTACGAGCAGTACTTC. It translates to CSVEGAGEPYEQYF.